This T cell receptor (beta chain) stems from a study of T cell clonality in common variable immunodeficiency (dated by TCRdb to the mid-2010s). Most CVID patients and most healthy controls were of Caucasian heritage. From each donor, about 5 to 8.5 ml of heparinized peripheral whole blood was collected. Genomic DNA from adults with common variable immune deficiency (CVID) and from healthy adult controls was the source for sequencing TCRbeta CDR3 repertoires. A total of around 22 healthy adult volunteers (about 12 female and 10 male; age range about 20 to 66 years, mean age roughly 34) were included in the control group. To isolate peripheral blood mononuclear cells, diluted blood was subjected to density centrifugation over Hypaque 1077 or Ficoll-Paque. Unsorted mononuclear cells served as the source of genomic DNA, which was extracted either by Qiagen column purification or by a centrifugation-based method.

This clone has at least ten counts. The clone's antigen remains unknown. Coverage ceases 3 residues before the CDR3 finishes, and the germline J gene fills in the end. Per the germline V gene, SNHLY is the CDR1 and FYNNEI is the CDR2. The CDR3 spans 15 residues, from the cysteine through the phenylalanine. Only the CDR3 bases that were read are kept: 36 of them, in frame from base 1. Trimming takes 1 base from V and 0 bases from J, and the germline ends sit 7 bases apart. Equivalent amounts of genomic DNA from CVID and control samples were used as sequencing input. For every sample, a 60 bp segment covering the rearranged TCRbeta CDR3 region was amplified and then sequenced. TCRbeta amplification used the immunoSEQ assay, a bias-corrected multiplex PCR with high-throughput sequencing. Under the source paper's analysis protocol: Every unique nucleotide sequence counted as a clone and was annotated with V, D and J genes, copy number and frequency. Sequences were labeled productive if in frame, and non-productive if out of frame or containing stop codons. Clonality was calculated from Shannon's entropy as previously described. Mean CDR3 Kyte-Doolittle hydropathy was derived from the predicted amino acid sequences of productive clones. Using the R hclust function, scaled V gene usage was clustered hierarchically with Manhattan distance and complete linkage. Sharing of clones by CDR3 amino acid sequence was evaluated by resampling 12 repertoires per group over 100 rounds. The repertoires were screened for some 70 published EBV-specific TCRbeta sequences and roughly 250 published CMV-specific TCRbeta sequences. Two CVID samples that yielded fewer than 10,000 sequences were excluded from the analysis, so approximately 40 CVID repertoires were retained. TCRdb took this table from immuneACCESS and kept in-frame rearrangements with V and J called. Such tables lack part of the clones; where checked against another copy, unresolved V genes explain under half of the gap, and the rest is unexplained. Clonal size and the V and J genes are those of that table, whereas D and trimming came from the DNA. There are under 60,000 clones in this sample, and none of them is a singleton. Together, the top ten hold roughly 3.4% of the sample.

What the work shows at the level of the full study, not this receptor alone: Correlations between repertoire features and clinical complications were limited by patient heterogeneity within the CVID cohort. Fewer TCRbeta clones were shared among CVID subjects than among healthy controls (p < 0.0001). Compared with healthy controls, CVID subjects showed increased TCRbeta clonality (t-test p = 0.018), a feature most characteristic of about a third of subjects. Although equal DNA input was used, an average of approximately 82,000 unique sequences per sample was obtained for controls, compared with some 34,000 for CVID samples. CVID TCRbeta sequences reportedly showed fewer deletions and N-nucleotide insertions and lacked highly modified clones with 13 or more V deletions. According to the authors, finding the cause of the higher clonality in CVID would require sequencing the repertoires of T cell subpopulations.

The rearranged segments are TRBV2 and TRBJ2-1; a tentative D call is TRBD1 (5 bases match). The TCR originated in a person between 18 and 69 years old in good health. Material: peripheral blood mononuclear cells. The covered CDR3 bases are TGTGCCAGCAGTGAAGACAGGAGCTCCTACAATGAG. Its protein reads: CASSEDRSSYNE. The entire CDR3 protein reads CASSEDRSSYNEQFF.